The next 25 T cell receptor beta chains were all read from a single sample in a study of blood T cell repertoires in COVID-19. The repertoire was sequenced with immunoSEQ multiplex PCR; TCRdb's copy has only in-frame clones and lacks some. Among 250,000 or so clones listed, over 80% were seen once. Source material: PBMCs or T cells enriched from blood (not recorded which). The receptors stem from a young woman with acute COVID-19.

The chain couples TRBV3-1 (or the pseudogene TRBV3-2) to TRBJ1-3, with TRBD1 matching over 10 bases. CDR3 size: 17 residues. Trimming took 5 bases from V and 3 from J; bases not matched to a gene: 10. Per germline, CDR1 LGHDT and CDR2 YNNKEL (reference sequence). The CDR3 sequence is CASSTQTGGTVGNTIYF. CDR3 in DNA: TGTGCCAGCAGCACTCAGACAGGGGGCACTGTTGGAAACACCATATATTTT.

The V call is TRBV9, the J call TRBJ2-1, with 8 nucleotides matching TRBD2. The V and J ends lost 0 bases and 10 bases, in that order; junction bases with no gene match: 9. Germline V gene lookup returns CDR1 SGDLS and CDR2 YYNGEE. The CDR3 spans 15 residues. In nucleotides, the CDR3 is TGTGCCAGCAGCGTAGGGAGCGGGAGTGTCGGAGAGCAGTTCTTC. Its translation: CASSVGSGSVGEQFF.

The chain carries TRBV18 and TRBJ1-1, with D uncertain. The CDR3 runs 15 residues. Trimming pared 6 bases from V and 0 bases from J, leaving 14 bases between. Germline CDR1 reads KGHSH; CDR2 reads LQKENI. The CDR3: CASSFSTIMNTEAFF. DNA of the CDR3: TGTGCCAGCTCTTTTTCGACAATCATGAACACTGAAGCTTTCTTT.

The CDR3 nucleotides read TGTGCCAGCACCAGCCCGGGACTAGCGAAAAATGAGCAGTTCTTC. Residues: CASTSPGLAKNEQFF. V and J are TRBV28 and TRBJ2-1, with TRBD2 matching 10 bases. This CDR3 comprises 15 residues. Losses at the gene ends were 7 bases for V and 7 bases for J; bases not matched to a gene: 10. Germline CDR1 reads MDHEN; CDR2 reads SYDVKM.

The chain carries TRBV29-1 and TRBJ2-7; D is ambiguous. Germline CDR1 is SQVTM and CDR2 is ANQGSEA. Trimming took 4 bases from V and 0 from J, leaving 10 bases between them. This CDR3 is 13 amino acids long. The CDR3 nucleotides are TGCAGCGTTGCATGGAGTAGCTCCTACGAGCAGTACTTC. It is translated as CSVAWSSSYEQYF.

The CDR3 DNA sequence: TGTGCCAGCAGCCAGGGAGGGGCTAGCGGGAGCTCCTACGAGCAGTACTTC. Residues: CASSQGGASGSSYEQYF. The V gene is TRBV7-3, the J gene TRBJ2-7, with TRBD2 matching 10 bases. The CDR3 contains 17 residues. The germline V gene has CDR1 SGHTA and CDR2 FQGTGA. J lost 0 bases, V lost 5 bases, and 10 bases had no gene match.

This chain connects TRBV6-5 to TRBJ1-2, with D hard to call. This CDR3 region has 13 residues. Germline loops: CDR1 MNHEY, CDR2 SVGAGI. Trimming stripped 3 bases from V and 8 bases from J, with 13 bases between. The CDR3 loop is CASSYSGFGGYTF. The DNA of the CDR3 is TGTGCCAGCAGTTATTCGGGGTTTGGGGGCTACACCTTC.

This chain joins TRBV3-1 (or the pseudogene TRBV3-2) and TRBJ1-5; D may be TRBD1 (6 bases). The germline V gene encodes CDR1 LGHDT and CDR2 YNNKEL (reference sequence). Deletions cut 4 bases from V and 5 bases from J, with 12 bases between. The CDR3 has 14 amino acids. CDR3: CASSLRQEDQPQHF. CDR3 DNA: TGTGCCAGCAGCCTTCGACAGGAGGATCAGCCCCAGCATTTT.

In regard to this clone: Other DNA variants within this sample encode the same CDR3. The chain has TRBV27 and TRBJ1-1; maybe TRBD1 (5 bases). V was shortened by 6 bases and J by 5 bases, with 10 bases between the two germline ends. Germline lookup yields CDR1 MNHEY and CDR2 SMNVEV (reference sequence). The CDR3 extends over 12 amino acids. CDR3 bases: TGTGCCAGCAGCTCCGGGGGGACTGAAGCTTTCTTT. This translates into CASSSGGTEAFF.

This clone occurred once. The chain is built from TRBV7-6 and TRBJ1-4, with 8 bases lining up with TRBD1. With 1 base clipped from V and 8 bases from J, the junction kept 6 bases outside the gene matches. CDR3 length: 15 residues. The germline gives CDR1 SGHVS, CDR2 FNYEAQ. The DNA for the CDR3 is TGTGCCAGCAGCTTAGGGGCAGGGGGCAGAGAAAAACTGTTTTTT. Protein sequence: CASSLGAGGREKLFF. Combining the CDR3 with reference TRBV7-6 and TRBJ1-4 gives the whole variable domain GAGVSQSPRYKVTKRGQDVALRCDPISGHVSLYWYRQALGQGPEFLTYFNYEAQQDKSGLPNDRFSAERPEGSISTLTIQRTEQRDSAMYRCASSLGAGGREKLFFGSGTQLSVL.

The J gene is TRBJ2-1, the V gene TRBV4-1; D is uncertain. The CDR3 is 15 amino acids. V gave up 0 bases and J gave up 3 bases, with 9 bases separating them. The germline gives CDR1 MGHRA, CDR2 YSYEKL. The CDR3, as DNA: TGCGCCAGCAGCCAAGAATCGTTAAACTACAATGAGCAGTTCTTC. Amino acid sequence: CASSQESLNYNEQFF.

This rearrangement joins TRBV7-6 to TRBJ2-1; TRBD1 aligns across 12 bases. From germline, CDR1 is SGHVS and CDR2 FNYEAQ. This CDR3 has 15 amino acids. The trim removed 5 bases at V and 8 bases at J, leaving 7 bases unmatched. In DNA form, the CDR3 reads TGTGCCAGCAGCCACCCGGGACAGGGGGCCTATGAGCAGTTCTTC. As protein: CASSHPGQGAYEQFF.

The chain is built from TRBV29-1 and TRBJ1-1; D gene unclear. Trimming pared 2 bases from V and 1 base from J, leaving 8 bases between. Looked up from germline, CDR1 is SQVTM and CDR2 is ANQGSEA. The CDR3 sequence is 13 residues long. Here the CDR3 DNA reads TGCAGCGTTGAATCGGGGTGGAACACTGAAGCTTTCTTT. It encodes CSVESGWNTEAFF.

This sequence joins TRBV7-8 and TRBJ1-1; tentative D call: TRBD1 (5 bases). This CDR3 contains 16 residues. With 1 base removed from V and 3 bases from J, the gap between germline ends came to 15 bases. Looked up from germline, CDR1 is SGHVS and CDR2 is FQNEAQ. CDR3 protein: CASSLGPGTGDTEAFF. The CDR3 DNA is TGTGCCAGCAGCTTAGGACCAGGGACTGGTGACACTGAAGCTTTCTTT.

The chain carries TRBV7-8 and TRBJ1-5, with TRBD1 matching over 7 bases. This CDR3 is 16 amino acids long. J lost 2 bases, V lost 2 bases, and 6 bases had no gene match. Germline CDR1 and CDR2: SGHVS and FQNEAQ. CDR3 sequence reads: CASSLFGQGGNQPQHF. The CDR3 DNA reads as TGTGCCAGCAGCTTATTTGGGCAGGGGGGCAATCAGCCCCAGCATTTT.

The V call is TRBV7-8, the J call TRBJ1-2; the D is unclear. The CDR3 is 13 amino acids. Looked up from germline, CDR1 is SGHVS and CDR2 is FQNEAQ. The V end was cut by 8 bases, the J end by 2 bases, with 12 bases between. CDR3 residues: CASGLSANYGYTF. In nucleotides, the CDR3 is TGTGCCAGCGGACTGTCTGCGAACTATGGCTACACCTTC.

The chain couples TRBV14 to TRBJ2-7, with 8 nucleotides matching TRBD1. CDR1 and CDR2 from the germline V gene are SGHDN and FVKESK. The CDR3 is made up of 14 amino acids. V dropped 3 bases and J dropped 4; count of bases not matched to a gene: 5. The CDR3 sequence: CASSHSGGFYEQYF. CDR3 DNA sequence: TGTGCCAGCAGCCACTCAGGGGGCTTTTACGAGCAGTACTTC. Full variable domain (rest looked up from reference TRBV14 and TRBJ2-7): EAGVTQFPSHSVIEKGQTVTLRCDPISGHDNLYWYRRVMGKEIKFLLHFVKESKQDESGMPNNRFLAERTGGTYSTLKVQPAELEDSGVYFCASSHSGGFYEQYFGPGTRLTVT.

The rearrangement links TRBV7-2 to TRBJ2-1; tentative D call: TRBD2 (5 bases). CDR1 and CDR2 (germline): SGHTA, FQGNSA. The CDR3 covers 17 residues. Trimming took 1 base from V and 2 from J, leaving 15 bases between them. The CDR3 nucleotides are TGTGCCAGCAGCTTAGTATTAGTTTCCGGGGCCTACAATGAGCAGTTCTTC. Amino acid sequence: CASSLVLVSGAYNEQFF.

The chain uses TRBV2 and TRBJ2-7; 8 bases align to TRBD2. In germline, CDR1 is SNHLY, CDR2 FYNNEI. Trimming at V came to 9 bases and at J to 5 bases, leaving 12 bases not matched to a gene. The CDR3 loop spans 14 amino acids. CDR3 in DNA: TGTGCCAGGGCCCGGCGGCGGGAGGACGACGAGCAGTACTTC. Residues: CARARRREDDEQYF.

The chain has TRBV28 and TRBJ2-2, with 7 bases fitting TRBD2. This CDR3 has 15 amino acids. Per the germline V gene, CDR1 is MDHEN and CDR2 is SYDVKM. The trim removed 6 bases at V and 6 bases at J, leaving 10 bases unmatched. CDR3 region: CASSRGTTRPGELFF. CDR3 in DNA: TGTGCCAGCAGCCGCGGGACTACCCGACCCGGGGAGCTGTTTTTT.

The rearrangement joins TRBV19 to TRBJ2-7; D not certain. This CDR3 region has 13 residues. The germline V gene encodes CDR1 LNHDA and CDR2 SQIVND (reference sequence). Trimming removed 5 bases from V and 0 bases from J, with 8 bases in between. Here the CDR3 DNA reads TGTGCCAGTAGTTATGGCGGCTCCTACGAGCAGTACTTC. This encodes CASSYGGSYEQYF.

The V and J genes are TRBV3-1 (or the pseudogene TRBV3-2) and TRBJ1-1, with 9 bases lining up with TRBD1. The CDR3 has 13 amino acids. Germline values: CDR1 LGHDT, CDR2 YNNKEL (reference sequence). J lost 4 bases, V lost 6 bases, and 3 bases had no gene match. CDR3 nucleotides: TGTGCCAGCAGGGCGACAGGGGGCACTGAAGCTTTCTTT. Amino acid sequence: CASRATGGTEAFF.

The V and J genes are TRBV2 and TRBJ2-7; D is perhaps TRBD1 (5 bases). The CDR3 is made up of 14 amino acids. Trimming removed 8 bases at V and 5 bases at J, with 19 bases between. Germline CDR1 is SNHLY and CDR2 is FYNNEI. CDR3 sequence (DNA): TGTGCCAGCGATCCTGGGGCCCGCGCTGACGAGCAGTACTTC. This translates into CASDPGARADEQYF.

CDR3 bases: TGTGCCAGCACTTTACGGGATCGCGGCACAGATACGCAGTATTTT. It yields the protein CASTLRDRGTDTQYF. V usage is TRBV11-2 and J usage is TRBJ2-3, with D possibly TRBD2 on 5 matching bases. This CDR3 has 15 residues. Between the trimmed V and J ends, which lost 7 bases and 1 base, there was a span of 15 bases. The germline CDR1 and CDR2 sequences are SGHAT and FQNNGV. Variable domain in full (rest from reference TRBV11-2 and TRBJ2-3): EAGVAQSPRYKIIEKRQSVAFWCNPISGHATLYWYQQILGQGPKLLIQFQNNGVVDDSQLPKDRFSAERLKGVDSTLKIQPAKLEDSAVYLCASTLRDRGTDTQYFGPGTRLTVL.

The chain couples TRBV5-1 to TRBJ2-5; a weak D match, TRBD1 (6 bases). Germline V gene data show CDR1 as SGHRS and CDR2 as YFSETQ. The CDR3 totals 16 residues. V was cut by 4 bases and J by 0 bases, with 16 bases left in between. CDR3 nucleotides: TGCGCCAGCAGCCTGGGTGGGGGCAGGTACCAAGAGACCCAGTACTTC. Protein sequence: CASSLGGGRYQETQYF. Using reference TRBV5-1 and TRBJ2-5 for the parts outside the CDR3, the full variable domain is KAGVTQTPRYLIKTRGQQVTLSCSPISGHRSVSWYQQTPGQGLQFLFEYFSETQRNKGNFPGRFSGRQFSNSRSEMNVSTLELGDSALYLCASSLGGGRYQETQYFGPGTRLLVL.